The present T cell receptor beta chain was sequenced within a study of PD-L1 blockade in urothelial cancer. Here immunoSEQ multiplex PCR was the method, and the copy in TCRdb shows in-frame clones only, minus some. In the table there are around 30,000 clones, over 80% of which are singletons. The CDR3 totals 13 residues. V was trimmed by 0 bases and J by 7 bases, leaving 10 bases between them. Germline V CDR1 and CDR2: SQVTM, ANQGSEA. The sequence was obtained from a man over 45 with urothelial cancer. The specimen was PBMCs, collected around atezolizumab (anti-PD-L1) treatment. V is TRBV29-1 and J is TRBJ1-5; weak D call: TRBD1 (5 bases). In DNA, the CDR3 is TGCAGCGTTGAAGAGGGGCGAGGCCAGCCCCAGCATTTT. Encoded protein: CSVEEGRGQPQHF.